The 3 T cell receptor beta chains below all came from one sample that was sequenced in a study of blood T cell repertoires in COVID-19. Libraries were prepared by immunoSEQ multiplex PCR; TCRdb keeps only in-frame clonotypes and omits some of them. The data contain 50,000 to 75,000 clones, 88% of them seen just once; the ten biggest clones take up over 20%. Sequencing was carried out using peripheral blood. The receptors were gathered from a woman between 45 and 65 years old with active or convalescent COVID-19.

The chain couples TRBV9 to TRBJ1-6; D is unresolved. V lost 0 bases, J lost 7 bases, and 11 bases lay in between. This CDR3 spans 15 amino acids. Germline V gene lookup returns CDR1 SGDLS and CDR2 YYNGEE. The CDR3 is CASSVAELTNSPLHF. CDR3 DNA sequence: TGTGCCAGCAGCGTAGCGGAGCTAACAAATTCACCCCTCCACTTT. The full variable domain, its missing parts supplied by reference TRBV9 and TRBJ1-6, is DSGVTQTPKHLITATGQRVTLRCSPRSGDLSVYWYQQSLDQGLQFLIQYYNGEERAKGNILERFSAQQFPDLHSELNLSSLELGDSALYFCASSVAELTNSPLHFGNGTRLTVT.

In DNA form, the CDR3 reads TGTGCCAGCAGTTACTCGGACACAGAGCTCCAAGAGACCCAGTACTTC. This encodes CASSYSDTELQETQYF. J is TRBJ2-5 and V is TRBV6-5, with TRBD1 as a possible D gene (5 bases). The CDR3 is 16 amino acids. Trimming pared 0 bases from V and 1 base from J, leaving 12 bases between. CDR1 MNHEY and CDR2 SVGAGI come from the germline V gene.

V usage is TRBV27 and J usage is TRBJ2-5, with 8 bases aligning to TRBD2. Germline CDR1 reads MNHEY; CDR2 reads SMNVEV (reference sequence). CDR3 length: 16 residues. With 1 base clipped from V and 5 bases from J, the junction kept 9 bases outside the gene matches. This CDR3 is CASSLLGTRWSETQYF. CDR3 DNA: TGTGCCAGCAGTTTATTAGGGACTAGATGGTCGGAGACCCAGTACTTC.